This TCR beta chain came from a study of T cells in Graves' hyperthyroidism and ophthalmopathy. Details on this clonotype: Its target is unknown.

Whole-study results and caveats: Most thyroid clonotypes expanded above 0.001 were also detected in blood. For ophthalmopathy, model prediction preceded onset by a median around 7 months.

Exclusion criteria comprised uncontrolled infection, other autoimmune disease, pregnancy or lactation. TCR beta CDR3 sequences were amplified from RNA transcripts. First-round RT-PCR with HTBI primers amplified the TCR CDR3 region. TCRdb reanalysed the multiplex PCR reads using MiXCR and keeps one entry per CDR3 protein. The sample has 600,000 to 900,000 distinct CDR3 sequences, about 16% seen once; the top ten hold around 8.1%. V was shortened by 3 bases and J by 6 bases, with 14 bases between the two germline ends. The CDR3 contains 14 residues. The chain joins TRBV12-3 or TRBV12-4 to TRBJ1-2, with D maybe TRBD1 (5 bases). The sequenced sample consisted of blood. This sequence originates from a young man with Graves' hyperthyroidism. CDR3 region: CASSLGTEGHGYTF. The DNA for the CDR3 is TGTGCCAGCAGTTTGGGGACCGAGGGGCATGGCTACACCTTC.